This T cell receptor beta chain derives from a study of blood T cells in healthy people across ages. Study-wide results and caveats: Possibly confounding the expanded clonotype changes was the fact that donor CMV status was unknown.

Per the germline V gene, CDR1 is MDHEN and CDR2 is SYDVKM. The CDR3 has 12 residues. V lost 2 bases and J 9 bases, leaving 7 bases between the germline ends. A second PCR, run for roughly 7 to 12 cycles, used a sample-barcoded 5' primer plus a J-beta primer mix. Every molecule of cDNA carried a tag from a template-switch adaptor with 12 random nucleotides. TCRdb re-called the 5' RACE reads with MiXCR, one entry per CDR3 protein. The repertoire includes approximately 320,000 distinct CDR3 sequences, roughly a quarter of them detected once, and approximately 30% sits in the top ten. This clonotype was picked up many times. The antigen is not known.

The sequencing input was blood. This clonotype was sampled from a woman between 65 and 79 years old in good health. The rearrangement joins TRBV28 to TRBJ1-4; no firm D call. DNA of the CDR3: TGTGCCAGCAGTTTACCTGGGAAAAAACTGTTTTTT. Protein: CASSLPGKKLFF.